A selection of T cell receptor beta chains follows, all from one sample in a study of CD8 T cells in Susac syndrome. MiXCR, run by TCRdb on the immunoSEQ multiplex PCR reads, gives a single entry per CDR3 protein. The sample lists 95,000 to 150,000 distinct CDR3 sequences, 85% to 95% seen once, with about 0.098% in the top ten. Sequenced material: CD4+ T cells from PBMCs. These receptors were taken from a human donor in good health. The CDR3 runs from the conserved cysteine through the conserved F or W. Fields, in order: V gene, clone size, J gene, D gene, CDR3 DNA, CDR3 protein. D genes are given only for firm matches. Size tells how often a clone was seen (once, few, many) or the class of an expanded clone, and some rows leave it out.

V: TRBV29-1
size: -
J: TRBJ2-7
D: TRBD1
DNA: TGCAGCGCCACAGGGGGCAAGAGTTACGAGCAGTACTTC
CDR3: CSATGGKSYEQYF

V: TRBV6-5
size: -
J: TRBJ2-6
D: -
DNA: TGTGCCAGCAGTTACCTGGGTACGGGGTCTGGGGCCAACGTCCTGACTTTC
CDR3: CASSYLGTGSGANVLTF

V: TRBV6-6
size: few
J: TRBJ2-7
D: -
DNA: TGTGCCAGCAGCGCACCAGACATGTCGGTCTACGAGCAGTACTTC
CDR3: CASSAPDMSVYEQYF

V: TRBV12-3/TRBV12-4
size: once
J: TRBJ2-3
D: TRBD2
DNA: TGTGCCAGCAGTACTAGCGGGATAAGCACAGATACGCAGTATTTT
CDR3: CASSTSGISTDTQYF

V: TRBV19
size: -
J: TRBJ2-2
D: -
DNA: TGTGCCAGTAGTAACGGACAGCACACCGGGGAGCTGTTTTTT
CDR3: CASSNGQHTGELFF

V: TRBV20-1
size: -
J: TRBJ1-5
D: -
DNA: TGCAGTGCTAGCCCCGGGTTGAGCAATCAGCCCCAGCATTTT
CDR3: CSASPGLSNQPQHF

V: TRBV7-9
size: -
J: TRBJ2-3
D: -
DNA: TGTGCCAGCGCCTTGTCGACTAGCACAGATACGCAGTATTTT
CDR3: CASALSTSTDTQYF

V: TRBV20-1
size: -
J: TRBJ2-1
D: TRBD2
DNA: TGCAGTGCTAGACCCACTAGCGGGAGGGGTGGTGAGCAGTTCTTC
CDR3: CSARPTSGRGGEQFF

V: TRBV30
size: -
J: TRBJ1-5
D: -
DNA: TGTGCCTGTCAATGGGACAGCAATCAGCCCCAGCATTTT
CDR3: CACQWDSNQPQHF

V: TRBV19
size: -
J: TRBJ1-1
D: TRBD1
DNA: TGTGCCACTAGATTCCCACAGGGGGCGAACACTGAAGCTTTCTTT
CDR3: CATRFPQGANTEAFF

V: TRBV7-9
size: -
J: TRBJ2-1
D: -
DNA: TGTGCCAGCAGCTCACCGAACAATGAGCAGTTCTTC
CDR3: CASSSPNNEQFF

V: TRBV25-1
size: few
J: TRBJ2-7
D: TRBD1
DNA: TGTGCCAGCAGGACGACAGGGGCGGATAAGCAGTACTTC
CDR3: CASRTTGADKQYF

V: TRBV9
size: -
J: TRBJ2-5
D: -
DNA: TGTGCCAGCAGCGTAGGGTTACTAGAGACCCAGTACTTC
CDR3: CASSVGLLETQYF

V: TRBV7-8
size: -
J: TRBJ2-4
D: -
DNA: TGTGCCAGCAGCTTAAGGAGGACTTGGGGGCGCGGGGGAAACATTCAGTACTTC
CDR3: CASSLRRTWGRGGNIQYF

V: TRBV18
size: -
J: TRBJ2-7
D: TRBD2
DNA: TGTGCCAGCTCACCACCCTCGGGGGGGGGAGAGCAGTACTTC
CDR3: CASSPPSGGGEQYF

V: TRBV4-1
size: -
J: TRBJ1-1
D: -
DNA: TGCGCCAGCAGCCAAGGTAGGGTGGGGATGAACACTGAAGCTTTCTTT
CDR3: CASSQGRVGMNTEAFF

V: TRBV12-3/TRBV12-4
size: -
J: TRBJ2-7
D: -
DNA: TGTGCCAGCAGTTTCTGGGGAAAAGAGCAGTACTTC
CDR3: CASSFWGKEQYF

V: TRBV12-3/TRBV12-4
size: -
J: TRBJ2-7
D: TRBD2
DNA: TGTGCCAGCCGGCCTACTAGCGGGTTCCCCGAGCAGTACTTC
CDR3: CASRPTSGFPEQYF

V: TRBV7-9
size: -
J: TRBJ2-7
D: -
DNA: TGTGCCAGCAGCTTAAGTGCATCAACCTACGAGCAGTACTTC
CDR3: CASSLSASTYEQYF

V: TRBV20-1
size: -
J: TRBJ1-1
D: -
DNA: TGCAGTGCTATCACGGGGAACTCTGAAGCTTTCTTT
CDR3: CSAITGNSEAFF

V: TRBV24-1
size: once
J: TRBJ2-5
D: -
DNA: TGTGCCACCAGTGATGGGGGAGTCTTGGGAGACCTGCGGGAGACCCAGTACTTC
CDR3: CATSDGGVLGDLRETQYF

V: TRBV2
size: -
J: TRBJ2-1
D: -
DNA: TGTGCCAGTTTGTTCTGGACTGCCTACAATGAGCAGTTCTTC
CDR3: CASLFWTAYNEQFF

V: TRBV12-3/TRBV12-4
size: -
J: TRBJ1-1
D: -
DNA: TGTGCCAGCAGTTTGGAAAGGAACACTGAAGCTTTCTTT
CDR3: CASSLERNTEAFF

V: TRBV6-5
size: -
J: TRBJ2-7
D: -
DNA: TGTGCCAGCAGGGGGCACACCTACGAGCAGTACTTC
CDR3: CASRGHTYEQYF

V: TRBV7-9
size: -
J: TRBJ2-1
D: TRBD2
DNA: TGTGCCAGCAGCTTAAGAACTAGCGGGAGAACGGAGCAGTTCTTC
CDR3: CASSLRTSGRTEQFF

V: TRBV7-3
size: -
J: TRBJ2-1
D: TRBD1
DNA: TGTGCCAGCAGCCCTAGACAGGGGTCGTGGAATGAGCAGTTCTTC
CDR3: CASSPRQGSWNEQFF

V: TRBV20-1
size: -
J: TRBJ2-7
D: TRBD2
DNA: TGCAGTGCATGGACTAGCGGGACCGAGCAGTACTTC
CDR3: CSAWTSGTEQYF

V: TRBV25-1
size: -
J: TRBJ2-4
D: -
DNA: TGTGCCAGCGAGAGCTTTAACGAAGCCAAAAACATTCAGTACTTC
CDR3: CASESFNEAKNIQYF

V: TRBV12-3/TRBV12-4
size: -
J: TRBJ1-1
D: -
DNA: TGTGCCAGCACCCTCAGGTCAACGGGGGCTGAAGCTTTCTTT
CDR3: CASTLRSTGAEAFF

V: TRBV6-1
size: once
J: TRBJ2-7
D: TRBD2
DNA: TGTGCCAGCACCCGGGGCGACGGACTAGCGGGATGGTCTTCTGAGCAGTACTTC
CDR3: CASTRGDGLAGWSSEQYF

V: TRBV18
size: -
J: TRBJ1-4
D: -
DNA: TGTGCCAGCTCACCCTACGCTGCGGGACCAACTAATGAAAAACTGTTTTTT
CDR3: CASSPYAAGPTNEKLFF

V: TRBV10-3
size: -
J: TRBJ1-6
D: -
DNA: TGTGCCATCAGTGAGGGACAGAGAAATTCACCCCTCCACTTT
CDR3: CAISEGQRNSPLHF

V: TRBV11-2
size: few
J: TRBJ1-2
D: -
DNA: TGTGCCAGCAGCTTGGGCAGAAACTATGGCTACACCTTC
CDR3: CASSLGRNYGYTF

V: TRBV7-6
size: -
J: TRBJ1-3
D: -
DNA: TGTGCCAGCAGCTTAGTACAAGACAGGACTGGAAACACCATATATTTT
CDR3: CASSLVQDRTGNTIYF

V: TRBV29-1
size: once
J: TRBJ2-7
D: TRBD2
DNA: TGCAGCGTTACACTAGCGGGAGCCGTCTCCGAGCAGTACTTC
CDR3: CSVTLAGAVSEQYF

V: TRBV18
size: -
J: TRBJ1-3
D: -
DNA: TGTGCCAGCTCAGCAACGGATATTGGAAACACCATATATTTT
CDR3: CASSATDIGNTIYF

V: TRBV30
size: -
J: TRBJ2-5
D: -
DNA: TGTGCCTGGAGTGTACCGGGGACCCAGTACTTC
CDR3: CAWSVPGTQYF

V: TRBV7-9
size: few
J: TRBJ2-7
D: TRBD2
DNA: TGTGCCAGCAGCTTAGAAAGGAGCGGGAGGAGCGAGCAGTACTTC
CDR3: CASSLERSGRSEQYF

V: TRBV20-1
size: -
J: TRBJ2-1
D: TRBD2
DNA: TGCAGTGCCAAACTAGCGGGAGTCCGCAATGAGCAGTTCTTC
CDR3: CSAKLAGVRNEQFF

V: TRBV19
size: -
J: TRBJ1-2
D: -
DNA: TGTGCCAGTAGTATTGGGGGACCCTCCTATGGCTACACCTTC
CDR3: CASSIGGPSYGYTF

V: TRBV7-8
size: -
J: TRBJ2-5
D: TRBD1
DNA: TGTGCCAGCAGCCCTCGACAGGGTGGCACCCAGTACTTC
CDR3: CASSPRQGGTQYF

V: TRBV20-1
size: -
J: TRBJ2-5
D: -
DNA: TGCAGTGCTAGAATGCTGCGGGGAACACAAGAGACCCAGTACTTC
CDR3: CSARMLRGTQETQYF

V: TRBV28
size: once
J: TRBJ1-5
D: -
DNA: TGTGCCAGCAGTTTATTCAGGCATAGCAATCAGCCCCAGCATTTT
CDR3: CASSLFRHSNQPQHF

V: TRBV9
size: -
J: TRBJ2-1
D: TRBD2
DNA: TGTGCCAGCAGCGTAGGTGGGACTAGCGGGAACAATGAGCAGTTCTTC
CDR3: CASSVGGTSGNNEQFF

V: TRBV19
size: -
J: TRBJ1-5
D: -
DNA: TGTGCCAGTAGTGGGTGGGGCAATCAGCCCCAGCATTTT
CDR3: CASSGWGNQPQHF

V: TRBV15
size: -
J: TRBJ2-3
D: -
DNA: TGTGCCACCAGCGTAATGCCCAGCACAGATACGCAGTATTTT
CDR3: CATSVMPSTDTQYF

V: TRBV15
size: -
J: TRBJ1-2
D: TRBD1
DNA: TGTGCCACCAGCAGGACACAGGGGAGCGATGGCTACACCTTC
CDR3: CATSRTQGSDGYTF

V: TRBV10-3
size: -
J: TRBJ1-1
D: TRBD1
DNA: TGTGCCATCAGTCCGGGACAGGGACTTCCGAACACTGAAGCTTTCTTT
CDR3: CAISPGQGLPNTEAFF

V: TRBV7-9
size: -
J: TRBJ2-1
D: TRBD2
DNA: TGTGCCAGCAGTCGGACTAGCGGGAGGTTCGATGAGCAGTTCTTC
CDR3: CASSRTSGRFDEQFF

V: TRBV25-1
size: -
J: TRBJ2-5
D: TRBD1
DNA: TGTGCCAGCACTCAACCCAGGGGGGAGACCCAGTACTTC
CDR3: CASTQPRGETQYF